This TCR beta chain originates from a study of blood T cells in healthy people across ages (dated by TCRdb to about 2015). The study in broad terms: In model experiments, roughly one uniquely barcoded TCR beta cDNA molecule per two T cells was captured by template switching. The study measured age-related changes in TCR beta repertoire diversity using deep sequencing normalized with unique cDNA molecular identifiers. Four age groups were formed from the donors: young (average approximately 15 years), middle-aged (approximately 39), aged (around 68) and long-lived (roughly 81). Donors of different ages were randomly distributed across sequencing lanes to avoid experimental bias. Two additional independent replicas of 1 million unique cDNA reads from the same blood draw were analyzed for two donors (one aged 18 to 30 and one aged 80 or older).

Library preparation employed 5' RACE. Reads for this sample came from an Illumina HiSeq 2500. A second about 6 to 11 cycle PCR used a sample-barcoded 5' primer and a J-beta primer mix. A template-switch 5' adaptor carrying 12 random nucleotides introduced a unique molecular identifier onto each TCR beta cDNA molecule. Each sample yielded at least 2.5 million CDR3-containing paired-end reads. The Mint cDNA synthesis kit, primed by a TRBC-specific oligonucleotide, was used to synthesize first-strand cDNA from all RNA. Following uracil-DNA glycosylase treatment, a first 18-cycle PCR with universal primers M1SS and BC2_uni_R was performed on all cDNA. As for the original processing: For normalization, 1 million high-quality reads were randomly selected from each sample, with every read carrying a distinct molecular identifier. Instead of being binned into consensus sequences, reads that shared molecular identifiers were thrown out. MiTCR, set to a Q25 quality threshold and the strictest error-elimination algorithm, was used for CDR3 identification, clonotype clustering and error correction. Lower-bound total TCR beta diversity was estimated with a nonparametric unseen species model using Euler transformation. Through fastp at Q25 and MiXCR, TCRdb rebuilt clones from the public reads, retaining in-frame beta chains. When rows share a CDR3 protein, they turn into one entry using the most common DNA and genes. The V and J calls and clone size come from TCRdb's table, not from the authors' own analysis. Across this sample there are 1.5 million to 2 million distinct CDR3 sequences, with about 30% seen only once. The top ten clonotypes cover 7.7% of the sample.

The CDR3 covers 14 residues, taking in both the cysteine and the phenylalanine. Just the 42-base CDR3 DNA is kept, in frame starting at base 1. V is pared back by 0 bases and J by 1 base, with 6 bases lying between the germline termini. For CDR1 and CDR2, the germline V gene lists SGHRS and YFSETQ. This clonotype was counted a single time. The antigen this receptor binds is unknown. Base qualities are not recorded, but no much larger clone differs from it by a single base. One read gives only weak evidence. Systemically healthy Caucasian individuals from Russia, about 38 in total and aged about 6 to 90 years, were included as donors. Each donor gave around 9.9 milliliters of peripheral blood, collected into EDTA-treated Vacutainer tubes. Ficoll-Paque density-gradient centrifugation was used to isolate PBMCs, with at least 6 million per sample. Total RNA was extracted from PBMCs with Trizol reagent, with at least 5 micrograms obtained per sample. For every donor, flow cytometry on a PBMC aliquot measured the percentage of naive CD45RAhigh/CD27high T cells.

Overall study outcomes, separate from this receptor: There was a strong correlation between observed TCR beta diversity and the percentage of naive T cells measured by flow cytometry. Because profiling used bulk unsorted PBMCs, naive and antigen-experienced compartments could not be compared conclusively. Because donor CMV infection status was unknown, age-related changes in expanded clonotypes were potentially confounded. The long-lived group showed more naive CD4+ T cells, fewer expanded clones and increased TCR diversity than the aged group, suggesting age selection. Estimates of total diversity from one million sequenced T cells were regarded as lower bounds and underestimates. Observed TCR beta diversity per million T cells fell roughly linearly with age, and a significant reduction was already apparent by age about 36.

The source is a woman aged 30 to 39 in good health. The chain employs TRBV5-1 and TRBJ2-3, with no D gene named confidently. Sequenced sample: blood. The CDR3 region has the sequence CASSLGHCTDTQYF. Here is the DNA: TGCGCCAGCAGCTTGGGACATTGCACAGATACGCAGTATTTT.